Detailed here is one T cell receptor (beta chain). The table lists this clonotype with a few counts. What this receptor recognizes is not known. Base quality data are lacking; no much larger clone is found one base away. The donors were roughly 40 Caucasian individuals from Russia, aged roughly 6 to 100 years, who were systemically healthy. Around 9.8 milliliters of peripheral blood were collected from each donor into EDTA-treated Vacutainer tubes. PBMCs were isolated by Ficoll-Paque density-gradient centrifugation, with at least 6.5 million obtained per sample. Total RNA, at least 6 micrograms per sample, was extracted from PBMCs with Trizol reagent. For every donor, flow cytometry on a PBMC aliquot measured the percentage of naive CD45RAhigh/CD27high T cells. This entry comes from a study of blood T cells in healthy people across ages (dated by TCRdb to the mid-2010s). General notes on the study: In model experiments, template switching captured roughly one uniquely barcoded TCR beta cDNA molecule for every two T cells. To track age-related changes in TCR beta repertoire diversity, the study relied on deep sequencing normalized with unique cDNA molecular identifiers. Four age groups were formed from the donors: young (average 16 years), middle-aged (approximately 40), aged (more than 55) and long-lived (less than 85). For two donors (one aged 18 to 30 and one aged 80 or older), the study analyzed two additional independent replicas of 1 million unique cDNA reads from the same blood draw. The research as a whole found: Compared with the aged group, the long-lived group had more naive CD4+ T cells, fewer expanded clones and increased TCR diversity, a pattern suggesting age selection. Observed TCR beta diversity per million T cells fell roughly linearly with age, and a significant reduction was already apparent by age roughly 41. There was a strong correlation between observed TCR beta diversity and the percentage of naive T cells measured by flow cytometry. Estimates of total diversity based on one million sequenced T cells were regarded as lower bounds and as underestimates. Donor CMV infection status was unknown, potentially confounding age-related changes in expanded clonotypes. Conclusive comparison of naive and antigen-experienced compartments was prevented by the profiling of bulk unsorted PBMCs.

Library preparation employed 5' RACE. The run used an Illumina HiSeq 2500. The second PCR ran for about 7 to 11 cycles and used a J-beta primer mix along with a sample-barcoded 5' primer. Each TCR beta cDNA molecule received a unique molecular identifier from a template-switch 5' adaptor carrying 12 random nucleotides. Each sample yielded at least 3 million CDR3-containing paired-end reads. First-strand cDNA synthesis was performed from all RNA using the Mint cDNA synthesis kit, with priming by a TRBC-specific oligonucleotide. Following uracil-DNA glycosylase treatment, all cDNA underwent a first 18-cycle PCR with the universal primers M1SS and BC2_uni_R. Under the source paper's analysis protocol: For normalization, 1 million high-quality reads were randomly selected from each sample, with every read carrying a distinct molecular identifier. Reads sharing molecular identifiers were discarded rather than binned into consensus sequences. MiTCR, with a Q25 quality threshold and the strictest error-elimination algorithm, was used for CDR3 identification, clonotype clustering and error correction. A nonparametric unseen species model with Euler transformation was used to estimate lower-bound total TCR beta diversity. TCRdb reprocessed the public reads (quality trimming at Q25 with fastp, clone calling with MiXCR) and kept in-frame beta chains. A single entry per CDR3 protein holds the most common genes and DNA from its merged rows. The V and J calls come from TCRdb's annotation, not from the publication. The sample table holds about 720,000 distinct CDR3 sequences, of which approximately 25% were seen once. The ten top clones hold under 4.5% of the sample.

CDR1 and CDR2 were assigned from the germline V gene as LGHNA and YSLEER. From the cysteine through the phenylalanine, the CDR3 covers 15 amino acids. Only the CDR3 DNA stays, 45 bases, in frame from base 1. Trimming accounts for 1 base at V and 13 bases at J, while the number of junction bases matched to no gene is 12. The sample was also linked to a second study, of T cells of mothers and their children. The second study reports: Donors were nine systemically healthy Caucasian individuals: three mothers and their six children. cDNA synthesis used all of the extracted RNA, with around 1.5 ug of RNA in each 15 ul reaction. Sample barcodes and 2-4 random nucleotides were added via the M1S primer in the second PCR. Over 8 million TCR beta CDR3 reads were obtained for each mother, and around 2.7 million reads were obtained for each child. Thymic selection similarly shapes TCR recombination output in related and unrelated pairs, with minor effect from inherited differences. Related mother-child pairs always showed normalized repertoire overlap that was slightly higher than in unrelated mother-child pairs, though the difference was never significant. With a sensitivity of approximately 92 clones per million clonotypes, no persistent microchimeric T cell clones were detected. To look for features that set related mother-child pairs apart from unrelated individuals, the researchers ran deep NGS to compare the TCR beta repertoires of mothers and children. Mothers averaged about 40 +/- 4 years of age and children averaged around 10 +/- 4 years. Libraries were sequenced on Illumina HiSeq 2000 with 100+100 nt paired-end reads after adapter ligation with NEBNext reagents. Mother and child libraries were prepared a month apart and sequenced in separate runs to prevent cross-contamination. Between about 500,000 and 2,100,000 distinct TCR beta clonotypes were identified per donor. Naive TCR beta clonotypes were estimated from low-frequency clonotypes matched to each donor's FACS-determined naive share, without sorting.

Sequencing was done on a sample of blood. This receptor was obtained from a boy aged 10-17 years in good health. The chain is made from TRBV4-3 and TRBJ1-4, with TRBD1 matching 7 junction bases. Read as DNA, the sequence is TGCGCCAGCAGCCAAGGGGACAGAGGGGTTGGAGGACTGTTTTTT. The translation is CASSQGDRGVGGLFF.